This record concerns one T cell receptor beta chain sequence. What it binds is not known. This sample is drawn from a study of T cells in Graves' hyperthyroidism and ophthalmopathy. Study at large: Initial diagnosis, before any treatment, was when peripheral blood was collected. Points from the study as a whole: The model's output predicted ophthalmopathy at a median of roughly 6.9 months prior to onset.

Enrolled ophthalmopathy patients presented with a Clinical Activity Score of at least 3, a NOSPECS grade of at least 4, and disease duration under 3 months. RNA transcripts served as the template for amplifying TCR beta CDR3 regions. TCR CDR3 underwent first-round RT-PCR with the HTBI primer set. TCRdb independently ran MiXCR on the multiplex PCR reads; one entry per CDR3 protein. This table has approximately 690,000 distinct CDR3 sequences, roughly 15% appearing once. Germline assignment: CDR1 LNHDA and CDR2 SQIVND (reference sequence). There are 16 residues in the CDR3. Trimming stripped 5 bases from V and 1 base from J, with 16 bases between.

The specimen was blood. The source of this sequence is a woman aged 45-65 years with Graves' ophthalmopathy. The chain is built from TRBV19 and TRBJ2-3; D is unresolved. The CDR3 region is CASSLRQNPGTDTQYF. CDR3 DNA sequence: TGTGCCAGTAGTCTCCGACAAAACCCTGGCACAGATACGCAGTATTTT.